The 32 T cell receptor beta chains presented below share a single source sample, sequenced in a study of blood T cell repertoires in COVID-19. Assay used: immunoSEQ multiplex PCR; TCRdb lists only in-frame clones, some missing. The sample consists of 290,000 or so clones, around 90% of them appearing once. Sequencing was done on a sample of PBMCs or T cells enriched from blood (not recorded which). The receptors derive from a woman aged 30 to 39 who had recovered from COVID-19.

The rearrangement joins TRBV28 to TRBJ2-5; 12 positions agree with TRBD2. V shed 10 bases and J 1 base; nucleotides not matched to a gene: 10. CDR3 length: 16 amino acids. CDR1 and CDR2 (germline): MDHEN, SYDVKM. This chain's CDR3 is CATLTSGSPIQETQYF. In DNA, the CDR3 is TGTGCCACCTTGACTAGCGGGAGCCCCATCCAAGAGACCCAGTACTTC.

The rearrangement joins TRBV7-3 to TRBJ2-1; TRBD2 matches 7 bases. Per germline, CDR1 SGHTA and CDR2 FQGTGA. The V and J ends lost 2 bases and 6 bases, in that order; junction bases with no gene match: 13. There are 17 residues in the CDR3. The CDR3 DNA is TGTGCCAGCAGCTTACGGGCCGGCGGGAGTCATGTCAATGAGCAGTTCTTC. Translating it yields CASSLRAGGSHVNEQFF.

The CDR3 sequence is CASSTGGVNTEAFF. The DNA for the CDR3 is TGTGCCAGCAGCACCGGGGGAGTGAACACTGAAGCTTTCTTT. V is TRBV5-4 and J is TRBJ1-1, with TRBD1 as a possible D gene (5 bases). V was cut by 4 bases and J by 0 bases, with 10 bases left in between. The CDR3 runs 14 residues. CDR1 and CDR2 from the germline V gene are SGHNT and YYREEE (reference sequence).

The chain recombines TRBV19 with TRBJ2-3; 8 bases agree with TRBD2. Germline-derived CDR1 and CDR2 are LNHDA and SQIVND (reference sequence). V lost 5 bases and J lost 5; bases outside the gene matches: 9. CDR3 size: 15 residues. CDR3 nucleotide sequence: TGTGCCAGTAGTGTACCTCCAAGCGGGGGAGATACGCAGTATTTT. As protein: CASSVPPSGGDTQYF.

The rearrangement uses TRBV27 and TRBJ2-1, with a weak D call TRBD1 (5 bases). Germline values: CDR1 MNHEY, CDR2 SMNVEV (reference sequence). Trimming cost V 5 bases and J 1 base, with 6 bases left between them. This CDR3 is 13 amino acids long. CDR3 loop: CASSDRSYNEQFF. DNA of the CDR3: TGTGCCAGCAGTGACAGATCCTACAATGAGCAGTTCTTC.

This clone showed up just once. This chain connects TRBV7-2 to TRBJ2-5, with TRBD2 identical over 12 bases. The CDR3 extends over 16 amino acids. The germline V gene encodes CDR1 SGHTA and CDR2 FQGNSA. The V and J ends lost 1 base and 4 bases, in that order; junction bases with no gene match: 4. CDR3: CASSLEASGRGETQYF. CDR3 DNA sequence: TGTGCCAGCAGCTTAGAGGCTAGCGGGAGGGGAGAGACCCAGTACTTC.

The gene calls are TRBV11-3 and TRBJ2-7; the D gene is possibly TRBD2 (6 bases). With 4 bases removed from V and 2 bases from J, the gap between germline ends came to 9 bases. In germline, CDR1 is SGHNT, CDR2 YENEEA. There are 13 residues in the CDR3. The CDR3 region has the DNA TGTGCCAGCAGCTACGGGGGAGCCTACGAGCAGTACTTC. Its translation is CASSYGGAYEQYF.

This sequence joins TRBV30 and TRBJ2-1, with D tentatively TRBD1 (6 bases). Germline assignment: CDR1 GTSNPN and CDR2 SVGIG (reference sequence). V shed 5 bases and J shed 6 bases, with 11 bases lying between them. The CDR3 runs to 12 residues. Here the CDR3 DNA reads TGTGCCTGGGGAAAGGGGGTCAATGAGCAGTTCTTC. Protein sequence: CAWGKGVNEQFF.

The rearrangement links TRBV7-9 to TRBJ1-1, with 8 bases aligning to TRBD1. The germline CDR1 and CDR2 sequences are SEHNR and FQNEAQ (reference sequence). Trimming took 5 bases from V and 5 from J; bases not matched to a gene: 13. The CDR3 is 16 amino acids. As DNA, the CDR3 is TGTGCCAGCAGCGAGAGACGCAGGGGGCGACGGACTGAAGCTTTCTTT. Translating it yields CASSERRRGRRTEAFF. Complete variable domain (other parts from reference TRBV7-9 and TRBJ1-1): DTGVSQNPRHKITKRGQNVTFRCDPISEHNRLYWYRQTLGQGPEFLTYFQNEAQLEKSRLLSDRFSAERPKGSFSTLEIQRTEQGDSAMYLCASSERRRGRRTEAFFGQGTRLTVV.

V is TRBV27 and J is TRBJ1-1, with D possibly being TRBD1 (6 bases). The CDR3 sequence is 14 residues long. Trimming cost V 1 base and J 3 bases, with 9 bases left between them. Germline V CDR1 and CDR2: MNHEY, SMNVEV (reference sequence). The CDR3 DNA is TGTGCCAGCAGTTTATTGTACAGGGACACTGAAGCTTTCTTT. Protein product: CASSLLYRDTEAFF.

The genes are TRBV6-4 and TRBJ1-2, with TRBD1 identical over 9 bases. Looked up from germline, CDR1 is MRHNA and CDR2 is SNTAGT. V shed 4 bases, J shed 4 bases, and the junction held 1 base outside the gene matches. The CDR3 contains 13 residues. CDR3 DNA: TGTGCCAGCAGTGTGGGACAGGGCTATGGCTACACCTTC. This encodes CASSVGQGYGYTF.

This clone was recorded only once. The CDR3 is CASSQRWERYNEQFF. The CDR3 DNA sequence: TGTGCCAGCAGCCAAAGGTGGGAGAGGTACAATGAGCAGTTCTTC. V and J are TRBV3-1 (or the pseudogene TRBV3-2) and TRBJ2-1; the D gene is possibly TRBD2 (5 bases). Germline assignment: CDR1 LGHDT and CDR2 YNNKEL (reference sequence). Deletions cut 2 bases from V and 4 bases from J, with 12 bases between. This CDR3 region has 15 residues.

The chain has TRBV19 and TRBJ2-3; 10 nucleotides align to TRBD2. After removal of 4 bases from V and 3 bases from J, the junction contained 10 bases not matched to a gene. CDR1 and CDR2 (germline): LNHDA, SQIVND (reference sequence). CDR3 size: 17 residues. The CDR3 loop reads CASSKAGGPGMTDTQYF. In DNA form, the CDR3 reads TGTGCCAGTAGTAAAGCGGGAGGGCCGGGGATGACAGATACGCAGTATTTT.

The rearrangement links TRBV27 to TRBJ2-5, with 11 bases identical to TRBD2. CDR1 and CDR2 (germline): MNHEY, SMNVEV (reference sequence). The V segment lost 5 bases and the J segment 5 bases; nucleotides outside the gene matches: 10. This CDR3 contains 16 residues. The DNA of the CDR3 is TGTGCCAGCAGTCCAAATAGCGGGAGGGCCCCCGAGACCCAGTACTTC. It is translated as CASSPNSGRAPETQYF.

This chain joins TRBV29-1 and TRBJ1-1, with D possibly TRBD1 on 5 matching bases. Germline CDR1 SQVTM, CDR2 ANQGSEA. The CDR3 is made up of 13 amino acids. Trimming removed 0 bases at V and 11 bases at J, with 16 bases between. CDR3 sequence reads: CSVEEEEFGGAFF. DNA for the CDR3: TGCAGCGTTGAAGAGGAGGAGTTTGGGGGGGCTTTCTTT. Looking up the rest from reference TRBV29-1 and TRBJ1-1 gives the full variable domain: SAVISQKPSRDICQRGTSLTIQCQVDSQVTMMFWYRQQPGQSLTLIATANQGSEATYESGFVIDKFPISRPNLTFSTLTVSNMSPEDSSIYLCSVEEEEFGGAFFGQGTRLTVV.

The chain couples TRBV24-1 to TRBJ1-6; 9 positions match TRBD1. Germline V gene sequence: CDR1 KGHDR, CDR2 SFDVKD. The CDR3 loop spans 21 amino acids. With 3 bases clipped from V and 1 base from J, the junction kept 15 bases outside the gene matches. CDR3 nucleotides: TGTGCCACCAGTGATACAGCACAGGGGGCGGGCGGTTGGTCCTATAATTCACCCCTCCACTTT. Its translation is CATSDTAQGAGGWSYNSPLHF.

The rearrangement links TRBV7-2 to TRBJ2-7, with 8 bases fitting TRBD1. The CDR3 has 15 amino acids. J gave up 4 bases and V 0 bases, and 5 bases lay outside the gene matches. Germline V gene data show CDR1 as SGHTA and CDR2 as FQGNSA. This CDR3 reads CASSLAGRTGYEQYF. CDR3 coding DNA: TGTGCCAGCAGCTTAGCCGGTAGGACAGGGTACGAGCAGTACTTC.

The V call is TRBV6-5, the J call TRBJ1-6; possible D gene TRBD1, 6 bases. This CDR3 has 16 residues. CDR1 is MNHEY and CDR2 is SVGAGI in the germline V gene. V was clipped by 0 bases and J by 6 bases, with 12 bases between them. The CDR3: CASSYSDRRSNSPLHF. The CDR3 DNA reads TGTGCCAGCAGTTACTCTGACAGGCGAAGTAATTCACCCCTCCACTTT.

The rearrangement links TRBV6-5 to TRBJ1-2, with D tentatively TRBD1 (5 bases). The CDR3 contains 15 residues. V was clipped by 0 bases and J by 2 bases, with 10 bases between them. In germline, CDR1 is MNHEY, CDR2 SVGAGI. The CDR3 loop is CASSYSPAGNYGYTF. The CDR3 nucleotides are TGTGCCAGCAGTTACTCCCCCGCAGGGAACTATGGCTACACCTTC.

V usage is TRBV6-5 and J usage is TRBJ2-1; 8 bases line up with TRBD2. Unmatched junction bases numbered 2, after V lost 1 base and J lost 0 bases. The germline V gene encodes CDR1 MNHEY and CDR2 SVGAGI. This CDR3 contains 16 residues. This CDR3 reads CASSYLSGSSYNEQFF. Here the CDR3 DNA reads TGTGCCAGCAGTTACTTGAGCGGGAGCTCCTACAATGAGCAGTTCTTC.

The V call is TRBV27, the J call TRBJ2-1; 10 nucleotides match TRBD2. V dropped 2 bases and J dropped 1; count of bases not matched to a gene: 5. The CDR3 runs to 17 residues. Germline values: CDR1 MNHEY, CDR2 SMNVEV (reference sequence). CDR3 in amino acids: CASSLGSGRRSYNEQFF. The CDR3 nucleotides are TGTGCCAGCAGTTTAGGTAGCGGGAGGAGATCCTACAATGAGCAGTTCTTC.

The chain employs TRBV6-5 and TRBJ1-2; D is perhaps TRBD1 (5 bases). Germline V gives CDR1 MNHEY, CDR2 SVGAGI. V was clipped by 6 bases and J by 3 bases, with 17 bases between them. This CDR3 contains 15 residues. The CDR3 DNA follows: TGTGCCAGCAGCCAGGCCACGACAGTAGACTATGGCTACACCTTC. Protein product: CASSQATTVDYGYTF.

This clone appeared a few times. The CDR3 loop reads CASSSAGGSYNSPLHF. The CDR3 DNA is TGTGCCAGCAGTTCTGCAGGGGGGTCCTATAATTCACCCCTCCACTTT. The rearrangement links TRBV28 to TRBJ1-6; 7 positions match TRBD1. This CDR3 region has 16 residues. The junction had 4 bases not matched to a gene; V was cut back by 4 bases and J by 1 base. CDR1 MDHEN and CDR2 SYDVKM come from the germline V gene.

The chain employs TRBV5-5 and TRBJ2-3, with D perhaps matching TRBD2 (6 bases). Germline values: CDR1 SGHKS, CDR2 YYEKEE (reference sequence). Trimming removed 5 bases at V and 3 bases at J, with 16 bases between. There are 15 residues in the CDR3. DNA for the CDR3: TGTGCCAGCAGTCCCCGGGTAGCGGTTACAGATACGCAGTATTTT. It translates to CASSPRVAVTDTQYF.

The rearrangement uses TRBV30 and TRBJ1-5; 7 nucleotides align to TRBD1. The CDR3 runs 13 residues. Germline lookup yields CDR1 GTSNPN and CDR2 SVGIG (reference sequence). V dropped 0 bases and J dropped 10; count of bases not matched to a gene: 6. In nucleotides, the CDR3 is TGTGCCTGGAGTGTAACCAGGGACAGACCCCAGCATTTT. As protein: CAWSVTRDRPQHF.

J is TRBJ1-3 and V is TRBV18; D not certain. This CDR3 is built from 15 residues. The ends were cut back, 4 bases at V and 0 bases at J, with 10 bases in the middle. CDR1 is KGHSH and CDR2 is LQKENI in the germline V gene. The CDR3 region is CASSRQEVSGNTIYF. The CDR3 DNA sequence: TGTGCCAGCTCACGGCAGGAGGTCTCTGGAAACACCATATATTTT.

V usage is TRBV7-3 and J usage is TRBJ2-2; TRBD2 matches 12 bases. The CDR3 is 17 amino acids. The germline CDR1 and CDR2 sequences are SGHTA and FQGTGA. Germline trimming cut 5 bases from V and 1 base from J; bases unmatched to any gene: 5. CDR3 protein: CASSPSGLAGNTGELFF. DNA of the CDR3: TGTGCCAGCAGCCCCTCGGGACTAGCGGGGAACACCGGGGAGCTGTTTTTT.

This clone has just one count. V usage is TRBV10-3 and J usage is TRBJ2-7, with TRBD1 identical over 9 bases. The CDR3 is made up of 14 amino acids. V gave up 6 bases and J gave up 0 bases; unmatched junction bases: 3. Germline-derived CDR1 and CDR2 are ENHRY and SYGVKD. The DNA of the CDR3 is TGTGCCATCAGCGCGGGACAGGGCTCCTACGAGCAGTACTTC. The encoded protein is CAISAGQGSYEQYF.

The J gene is TRBJ1-1, the V gene TRBV5-6, with unresolved D. CDR1 and CDR2 from the germline V gene are SGHDT and YYEEEE. The germline V and J ends were trimmed by 0 bases and 0 bases, with 3 bases remaining between them. The CDR3 totals 13 residues. The CDR3 DNA is TGTGCCAGCAGCTTGGACATGAACACTGAAGCTTTCTTT. Amino acids: CASSLDMNTEAFF.

V and J are TRBV6-2 or TRBV6-3 and TRBJ2-5; 9 bases map to TRBD1. Germline V lookup: CDR1 MNHEY, CDR2 SVGEGT. The CDR3 runs 16 residues. The J segment lost 4 bases and the V segment lost 5 bases, leaving 11 bases of the junction unmatched. The DNA for the CDR3 is TGTGCCAGCAGTGACAGGACAGGGGCGACCCGAGAGACCCAGTACTTC. Amino acids: CASSDRTGATRETQYF.

The J gene is TRBJ1-3, the V gene TRBV7-2; tentatively, D is TRBD1 (6 bases). V gave up 5 bases and J gave up 0 bases, with 8 bases separating them. Germline V gene data show CDR1 as SGHTA and CDR2 as FQGNSA. The CDR3 sequence is 14 residues long. The CDR3 here is CASSQGSSGNTIYF. In nucleotides, the CDR3 is TGTGCCAGCAGCCAGGGGTCCTCTGGAAACACCATATATTTT.

The rearrangement links TRBV28 to TRBJ1-6, with 8 positions matching TRBD1. The CDR3 length is 15 residues. CDR1 is MDHEN and CDR2 is SYDVKM in the germline V gene. J lost 7 bases, V lost 5 bases, and 7 bases had no gene match. The CDR3 reads CASSPLDRANSPLHF. The DNA of the CDR3 is TGTGCCAGCAGTCCACTGGACAGGGCCAATTCACCCCTCCACTTT.